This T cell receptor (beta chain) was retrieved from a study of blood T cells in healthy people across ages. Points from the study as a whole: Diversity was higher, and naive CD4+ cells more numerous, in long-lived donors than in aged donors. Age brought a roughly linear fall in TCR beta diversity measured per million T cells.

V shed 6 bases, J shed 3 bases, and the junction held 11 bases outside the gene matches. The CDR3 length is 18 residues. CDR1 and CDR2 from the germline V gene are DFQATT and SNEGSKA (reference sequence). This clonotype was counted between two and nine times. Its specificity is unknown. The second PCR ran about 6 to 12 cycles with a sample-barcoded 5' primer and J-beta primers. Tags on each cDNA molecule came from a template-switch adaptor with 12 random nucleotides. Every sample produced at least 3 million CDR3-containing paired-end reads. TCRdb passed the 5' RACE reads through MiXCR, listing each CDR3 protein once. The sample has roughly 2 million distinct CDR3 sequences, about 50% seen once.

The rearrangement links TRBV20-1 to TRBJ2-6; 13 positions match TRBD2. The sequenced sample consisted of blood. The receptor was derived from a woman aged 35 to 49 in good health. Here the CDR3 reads CSARRLAGGLFGANVLTF. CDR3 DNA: TGCAGTGCACGCCGACTAGCGGGGGGCCTATTTGGGGCCAACGTCCTGACTTTC.